The 26 T cell receptor beta chains given below trace back to one sample, sequenced in a study of T cells in Graves' hyperthyroidism and ophthalmopathy. Researchers amplified the TCR beta CDR3 regions from RNA transcripts. When the TCR CDR3 underwent first-round RT-PCR, the HTBI primer set was used. MiXCR was run by TCRdb on the multiplex PCR reads, yielding one entry per CDR3 protein. The data hold about 540,000 distinct CDR3 sequences, with 35% to 55% observed a single time. Material: peripheral blood or thyroid tissue (not recorded which). Source of these receptors: a woman aged 18 to 35 with Graves' hyperthyroidism.

This chain uses TRBV7-4 with TRBJ1-2; possible D gene TRBD1, 5 bases. The germline V and J ends were trimmed by 5 bases and 2 bases, with 15 bases remaining between them. In germline, CDR1 is SGHVT, CDR2 SQSDAQ. This CDR3 is built from 15 residues. The CDR3: CASSPPGTRNYGYTF. For the CDR3, the DNA is TGTGCCAGCAGCCCCCCCGGGACTAGGAACTATGGCTACACCTTC.

This clonotype occurred a few times. The chain joins TRBV7-2 to TRBJ1-4, with D possibly TRBD1 on 5 matching bases. The CDR3 is made up of 13 amino acids. The V gene's germline CDR1 is SGHTA and CDR2 FQGNSA. V was trimmed by 4 bases and J by 8 bases, leaving 11 bases between them. The CDR3 sequence: CASSSGPREKLFF. CDR3 bases: TGTGCCAGCAGCTCGGGACCGCGCGAAAAACTGTTTTTT.

This clonotype was seen ten or more times. V is TRBV15 and J is TRBJ2-6; no firm D call. V shed 1 base and J shed 0 bases, with 4 bases lying between them. Germline CDR1 and CDR2: LNHNV and YYDKDF (reference sequence). There are 15 residues in the CDR3. The CDR3 spells CATSRGNSGANVLTF. CDR3 in DNA: TGTGCCACCAGCAGAGGGAACTCTGGGGCCAACGTCCTGACTTTC.

This clonotype has just a few counts. This sequence joins TRBV20-1 and TRBJ2-5; D unresolved. The CDR3 sequence is 12 residues long. The V and J ends lost 6 bases and 4 bases respectively, with 12 bases between them. CDR1 DFQATT and CDR2 SNEGSKA come from the germline V gene (reference sequence). DNA of the CDR3: TGCAGTGCGACGGGCCTCACAGAGACCCAGTACTTC. Translated, it gives CSATGLTETQYF.

This clonotype is a singleton in its sample. The chain couples TRBV30 to TRBJ1-2; TRBD1 matches 11 bases. J lost 3 bases, V lost 1 base, and 10 bases had no gene match. CDR3 size: 17 residues. CDR1 is GTSNPN, CDR2 SVGIG, per germline (reference sequence). CDR3 loop: CAWSAAGTGGVDYGYTF. The CDR3 bases are TGTGCCTGGAGTGCCGCCGGGACAGGGGGTGTCGACTATGGCTACACCTTC.

This clonotype was recorded a few times. The chain joins TRBV25-1 to TRBJ1-1; perhaps TRBD1 as D (5 bases). The V and J ends lost 5 bases and 1 base respectively, with 14 bases between them. In germline, CDR1 is MGHDK, CDR2 SYGVNS. This CDR3 has 15 residues. DNA for the CDR3: TGTGCCAGCAGTACCCAACGTACAGGGAACACTGAAGCTTTCTTT. Translation gives CASSTQRTGNTEAFF.

This clonotype was seen a few times. V usage is TRBV7-6 and J usage is TRBJ2-7, with D possibly matching TRBD2 (6 bases). V lost 5 bases and J 3 bases, leaving 14 bases between the germline ends. In germline, CDR1 is SGHVS, CDR2 FNYEAQ. There are 14 residues in the CDR3. In DNA form, the CDR3 reads TGTGCCAGCAGCCCTGGGACTTTTGGCTACGAGCAGTACTTC. Its translation is CASSPGTFGYEQYF.

This clonotype was observed many times. This chain joins TRBV10-3 and TRBJ1-1, with D possibly being TRBD1 (6 bases). The germline gives CDR1 ENHRY, CDR2 SYGVKD. V gave up 3 bases and J gave up 10 bases, with 12 bases separating them. CDR3 length equals 12 residues. CDR3 region: CAISDRQGLAFF. CDR3 DNA sequence: TGTGCCATCAGTGACAGGCAGGGGTTAGCTTTCTTT.

This clonotype was picked up a small number of times. The chain employs TRBV7-2 and TRBJ1-1; D is undetermined. Germline CDR1 reads SGHTA; CDR2 reads FQGNSA. CDR3 size: 15 residues. V gave up 5 bases and J gave up 1 base, with 14 bases separating them. This CDR3 reads CASSPTLDGNTEAFF. CDR3 nucleotides: TGTGCCAGCAGCCCTACCCTGGACGGGAACACTGAAGCTTTCTTT.

Notes on this clonotype: The conserved phenylalanine or tryptophan normally closing the CDR3 is absent here, so this likely arose from a read error. The DNA is omitted, as the CDR3 cannot be located on it reliably, and the CDR3 follows TCRdb's listing. This chain joins TRBV9 and TRBJ2-7. The CDR3 length equals 10 residues, ends included. Per germline, CDR1 SGDLS and CDR2 YYNGEE. This CDR3 reads CASSDRGSNT.

This clonotype showed up just a few times. The rearrangement joins TRBV7-9 to TRBJ1-3; tentatively, D is TRBD1 (5 bases). This CDR3 region has 16 residues. Germline loops: CDR1 SEHNR, CDR2 FQNEAQ (reference sequence). V shed 6 bases and J shed 0 bases, with 15 bases lying between them. Written as DNA, the CDR3 is TGTGCCAGCAGTAGTGGAGGGGCGTCCTCTGGAAACACCATATATTTT. It specifies CASSSGGASSGNTIYF.

The rearrangement joins TRBV24-1 to TRBJ1-6, with 8 bases that match TRBD1. Germline trimming cut 4 bases from V and 13 bases from J; bases unmatched to any gene: 8. The CDR3 is 14 residues long. Per the germline V gene, CDR1 is KGHDR and CDR2 is SFDVKD. The CDR3 protein is CATSDNRGGQPLHF. The CDR3 coding sequence is TGTGCCACCAGTGACAACAGGGGGGGTCAGCCCCTCCACTTT.

The gene calls are TRBV7-9 and TRBJ1-6; D not certain. V was cut by 5 bases and J by 6 bases, with 11 bases left in between. Germline V gene sequence: CDR1 SEHNR, CDR2 FQNEAQ (reference sequence). The CDR3 has 14 amino acids. The CDR3: CASSPDGFNSPLHF. CDR3 nucleotides: TGTGCCAGCAGCCCGGACGGATTTAATTCACCCCTCCACTTT.

This chain links TRBV7-9 with TRBJ1-2, with a weak D call TRBD1 (5 bases). Trimming stripped 5 bases from V and 3 bases from J, with 13 bases between. The V gene's germline CDR1 is SEHNR and CDR2 FQNEAQ (reference sequence). The CDR3 is 14 residues long. As DNA, the CDR3 is TGTGCCAGCAGCCACAACCAGGGCTACTATGGCTACACCTTC. Translation: CASSHNQGYYGYTF.

This chain links TRBV7-9 with TRBJ2-6; perhaps TRBD1 as D (6 bases). The CDR3 contains 16 residues. Trimming stripped 5 bases from V and 0 bases from J, with 11 bases between. Germline V gene sequence: CDR1 SEHNR, CDR2 FQNEAQ (reference sequence). This chain's CDR3 is CASSNTGSSGANVLTF. The CDR3 nucleotides are TGTGCCAGCAGCAACACAGGGAGCTCTGGGGCCAACGTCCTGACTTTC.

The rearrangement joins TRBV2 to TRBJ2-6; D is perhaps TRBD2 (6 bases). This CDR3 region has 17 residues. Looked up from germline, CDR1 is SNHLY and CDR2 is FYNNEI. Trimming removed 5 bases from V and 2 bases from J, with 16 bases in between. CDR3 protein: CASSTGGGSTGANVLTF. As DNA, the CDR3 is TGTGCCAGCAGTACAGGTGGAGGGTCAACTGGGGCCAACGTCCTGACTTTC.

This chain uses TRBV20-1 with TRBJ2-5; 9 positions match TRBD2. The J segment lost 4 bases and the V segment lost 1 base, leaving 7 bases of the junction unmatched. Looked up from germline, CDR1 is DFQATT and CDR2 is SNEGSKA (reference sequence). The CDR3 consists of 15 residues. The CDR3 loop is CSARVVAGVGETQYF. CDR3 nucleotides: TGCAGTGCTAGAGTGGTAGCGGGAGTAGGAGAGACCCAGTACTTC.

This chain links TRBV29-1 with TRBJ1-2; a possible D gene is TRBD1 (5 bases). The CDR3 sequence is 11 residues long. From germline, CDR1 is SQVTM and CDR2 ANQGSEA. V was pared by 8 bases and J by 4 bases, with 11 bases between. DNA of the CDR3: TGCAGCTCGGGGACGGCCTATGGCTACACCTTC. This translates into CSSGTAYGYTF.

This clonotype was seen at least ten times. The chain recombines TRBV7-9 with TRBJ1-2; D is undetermined. V dropped 1 base and J dropped 4 bases, with 7 bases sitting between them. This CDR3 spans 13 amino acids. Germline lookup yields CDR1 SEHNR and CDR2 FQNEAQ (reference sequence). CDR3 sequence (DNA): TGTGCCAGCAGCTTAGGGGTCTTCTATGGCTACACCTTC. Its translation: CASSLGVFYGYTF.

This clonotype showed up just a few times. A much larger clone sits a single nucleotide away, making a read error possible. The chain joins TRBV2 to TRBJ2-7, with 9 bases fitting TRBD2. The CDR3 covers 14 residues. Germline-derived CDR1 and CDR2 are SNHLY and FYNNEI. V shed 6 bases and J 2 bases; nucleotides not matched to a gene: 5. The CDR3 bases are TGTGCCAGCAGCAGGACTAGCGTAACCTACGAGCAGTACTTC. Protein: CASSRTSVTYEQYF.

The rearrangement uses TRBV20-1 and TRBJ2-7; D may match TRBD1 or TRBD2 (9 bases each). The CDR3 has 15 amino acids. The germline CDR1 and CDR2 sequences are DFQATT and SNEGSKA (reference sequence). Deletions cut 3 bases from V and 2 bases from J, with 17 bases between. In DNA form, the CDR3 reads TGCAGTGCTAGGTCTAGCGGGACAGGGCCCTACGAGCAGTACTTC. This encodes CSARSSGTGPYEQYF.

The rearrangement uses TRBV9 and TRBJ2-7, with 10 bases lining up with TRBD2. Trimming took 0 bases from V and 5 from J; bases not matched to a gene: 5. Germline CDR1 reads SGDLS; CDR2 reads YYNGEE. CDR3 length: 15 residues. CDR3 in DNA: TGTGCCAGCAGCGTAGGTTCTAGCGGGAGTAACGAGCAGTACTTC. Protein sequence: CASSVGSSGSNEQYF.

As to this clonotype: The germline gene is not matched at one end of the junction; a read error may be the cause. CDR3 coding DNA: TGTGCCAGCAGTTTAGGATCCCCGGGGGACGAGCAGTACTTC. Residues: CASSLGSPGDEQYF. The J gene is TRBJ2-7, the V gene TRBV7-8; weak D call: TRBD2 (6 bases). Germline V gene sequence: CDR1 SGHVS, CDR2 FQNEAQ. CDR3 length: 14 amino acids.

This chain connects TRBV2 to TRBJ2-7, with 10 bases fitting TRBD2. CDR1 is SNHLY and CDR2 is FYNNEI in the germline V gene. V shed 3 bases, J shed 0 bases, and the junction held 5 bases outside the gene matches. This CDR3 spans 16 amino acids. This CDR3 reads CASSDRIAGGSYEQYF. The CDR3 DNA follows: TGTGCCAGCAGTGACAGGATAGCGGGAGGCTCCTACGAGCAGTACTTC.

This clonotype was observed at least ten times. The chain employs TRBV7-8 and TRBJ2-7; 8 nucleotides match TRBD1. The length of the CDR3 is 12 residues. V dropped 4 bases and J dropped 9; count of bases not matched to a gene: 5. The germline V gene encodes CDR1 SGHVS and CDR2 FQNEAQ. The CDR3 coding sequence is TGTGCCAGCAGCTCAGGACAGGGAGGGCAGTACTTC. It codes for CASSSGQGGQYF.

Details on this clonotype: Just one base apart from a much larger clone, this may be a read error. This chain links TRBV20-1 with TRBJ1-2; D gene unclear. The CDR3 covers 12 residues. From germline, CDR1 is DFQATT and CDR2 SNEGSKA (reference sequence). The CDR3 loop is CSAEWSDYSYTF. The CDR3, as DNA: TGCAGTGCTGAGTGGTCTGACTATAGCTACACCTTC.